This T cell receptor beta chain came from a study of cytomegalovirus exposure and HLA in healthy donors. The length of the CDR3 is 15 residues. After removal of 0 bases from V and 3 bases from J, the junction contained 4 bases not matched to a gene. Germline V lookup: CDR1 MNHNS, CDR2 SASEGT. The PCR made use of 60 Vbeta and 13 Jbeta primers. Repertoires were generated with immunoSEQ multiplex PCR, while TCRdb's copy carries only in-frame clones and drops some. The table includes 150,000 to 200,000 clones, 76% detected once. This receptor was obtained from a male donor in good health and CMV-seronegative. This chain connects TRBV6-1 to TRBJ2-5; TRBD2 aligns across 7 bases. Sequencing input: PBMCs. Written as DNA, the CDR3 is TGTGCCAGCAGTGAAGCGATTGGGGGGGAAGAGACCCAGTACTTC. Its protein is CASSEAIGGEETQYF.